These 23 T cell receptor beta chains were all obtained from the same sample, sequenced in a study of T cells after yellow fever vaccination. TCRdb fed the 5' RACE reads into MiXCR, producing one record per CDR3 protein. The data contain hundreds of thousands of distinct CDR3 sequences, roughly a sixth of them singletons. Sample: PBMCs, taken roughly 5 days after the first yellow fever vaccination. These receptors all stem from a man aged 18 to 30 who received the YFV17D yellow fever vaccine.

This clonotype was recorded many times. The chain recombines TRBV6-1 with TRBJ1-5, with 9 bases fitting TRBD1. This CDR3 has 15 amino acids. Trimming removed 5 bases from V and 1 base from J; junction bases left unmatched: 3. Germline values: CDR1 MNHNS, CDR2 SASEGT. CDR3 residues: CASSIGQGSNQPQHF. The CDR3 DNA reads TGTGCCAGCAGTATCGGACAGGGGAGCAATCAGCCCCAGCATTTT.

This clonotype appeared many times. This rearrangement joins TRBV5-1 to TRBJ2-1, with D possibly TRBD1 on 5 matching bases. This CDR3 is 14 amino acids long. V lost 0 bases, J lost 4 bases, and 8 bases lay in between. Germline V lookup: CDR1 SGHRS, CDR2 YFSETQ. CDR3 sequence reads: CASSLGQTYNEQFF. CDR3 DNA sequence: TGCGCCAGCAGCTTGGGACAGACATACAATGAGCAGTTCTTC.

The chain combines TRBV5-1 with TRBJ2-3, with D possibly being TRBD1 (8 bases). V was cut by 4 bases and J by 3 bases, with 12 bases left in between. The CDR3 runs 14 residues. CDR1 and CDR2 from the germline V gene are SGHRS and YFSETQ. In DNA form, the CDR3 reads TGCGCCAGCAGCAAACAGGGGGGGACAGATACGCAGTATTTT. Protein: CASSKQGGTDTQYF.

There are a few counts of this clonotype. The chain combines TRBV10-3 with TRBJ1-5; D remains ambiguous. Germline CDR1 reads ENHRY; CDR2 reads SYGVKD. The CDR3 spans 15 residues. V lost 3 bases to trimming and J lost 1 base, with 10 bases between them. The CDR3 region has the DNA TGTGCCATCAGTGACCCAGCGGAAAGCAATCAGCCCCAGCATTTT. Translation gives CAISDPAESNQPQHF.

The chain couples TRBV6-2 or TRBV6-3 to TRBJ1-6; 8 positions agree with TRBD1. CDR1 is MNHEY, CDR2 SVGEGT, per germline. This CDR3 is 13 amino acids long. Trimming removed 6 bases from V and 11 bases from J; junction bases left unmatched: 6. The CDR3 sequence is CASRLGQATPLHF. CDR3 DNA: TGTGCCAGCAGACTGGGACAGGCGACACCCCTCCACTTT.

This clonotype was counted a single time. The rearrangement uses TRBV28 and TRBJ1-2; weak D call: TRBD1 (5 bases). V dropped 3 bases and J dropped 6 bases, with 11 bases sitting between them. Looked up from germline, CDR1 is MDHEN and CDR2 is SYDVKM. This CDR3 comprises 13 residues. As DNA, the CDR3 is TGTGCCAGCAGTTTTCGGGGGATGGATGGCTACACCTTC. Translated, it gives CASSFRGMDGYTF.

The CDR3: CASSQGAGYSQETQYF. The CDR3 DNA is TGTGCCAGCAGCCAGGGGGCGGGTTACAGCCAAGAGACCCAGTACTTC. J is TRBJ2-5 and V is TRBV11-2; 8 bases map to TRBD1. The CDR3 is made up of 16 amino acids. CDR1 is SGHAT, CDR2 FQNNGV, per germline. J lost 1 base, V lost 5 bases, and 9 bases had no gene match.

This clonotype has just a few counts. The rearrangement joins TRBV5-6 to TRBJ2-1, with D unresolved. V shed 0 bases and J shed 5 bases, with 15 bases lying between them. The germline V gene has CDR1 SGHDT and CDR2 YYEEEE. The CDR3 loop spans 16 amino acids. The CDR3 coding sequence is TGTGCCAGCAGCTTGGCCTGGGGTAGTGCCAACAATGAGCAGTTCTTC. Amino acids: CASSLAWGSANNEQFF.

The chain has TRBV29-1 and TRBJ2-3; D is possibly TRBD2 (5 bases). CDR3 length equals 16 residues. Trimming stripped 3 bases from V and 4 bases from J, with 20 bases between. Germline V gene sequence: CDR1 SQVTM, CDR2 ANQGSEA. CDR3 in amino acids: CSVDPLDGVDPDTQYF. The CDR3 nucleotides are TGCAGCGTTGACCCCCTGGACGGGGTTGATCCAGATACGCAGTATTTT.

This clonotype was seen more than once but under ten times. The rearrangement joins TRBV18 to TRBJ1-6, with TRBD1 matching 11 bases. J gave up 0 bases and V 0 bases, and 1 base lay outside the gene matches. The CDR3 runs to 18 residues. Germline CDR1 and CDR2: KGHSH and LQKENI. CDR3 sequence: CASSPPGTGGSYNSPLHF. CDR3 sequence (DNA): TGTGCCAGCTCACCACCAGGGACAGGGGGCTCCTATAATTCACCCCTCCACTTT.

Comments on this clonotype: A much larger clone lies a single base off, so this may be a read error. V is TRBV5-4 and J is TRBJ1-1; no clear D gene. Looked up from germline, CDR1 is SGHNT and CDR2 is YYREEE (reference sequence). The CDR3 is made up of 14 amino acids. V lost 1 base and J lost 0, with 7 bases in between. DNA for the CDR3: TGTGCCAGCAGCTTGACAGTGGTGAACACTGAAGCTTTCTTT. Protein sequence: CASSLTVVNTEAFF.

This clonotype was counted a few times. The chain carries TRBV5-1 and TRBJ2-1; D is unclear. The germline V gene has CDR1 SGHRS and CDR2 YFSETQ. The V end was cut by 2 bases, the J end by 4 bases, with 13 bases between. The CDR3 extends over 15 amino acids. The CDR3 protein is CASSFTPTDYNEQFF. The DNA for the CDR3 is TGCGCCAGCAGCTTCACCCCGACTGATTACAATGAGCAGTTCTTC.

V gene TRBV7-2 combines with J gene TRBJ1-5, with D hard to call. Trimming left V 2 bases short and J 10 bases short, with 18 bases between. The length of the CDR3 is 15 residues. Germline V gene lookup returns CDR1 SGHTA and CDR2 FQGNSA. CDR3 region: CASSLLARDHRPQHF. DNA of the CDR3: TGTGCCAGCAGCTTATTAGCCCGGGATCATCGTCCCCAGCATTTT.

This clonotype occurred a few times. V is TRBV12-3 or TRBV12-4 and J is TRBJ2-5; D unclear. Deletions cut 3 bases from V and 5 bases from J, with 13 bases between. CDR3 length: 14 residues. The CDR3 protein is CASSFPPSLETQYF. The DNA of the CDR3 is TGTGCCAGCAGTTTCCCCCCGAGTTTGGAGACCCAGTACTTC.

This clonotype occurred a few times. V usage is TRBV13 and J usage is TRBJ2-7; D possibly corresponds to TRBD2 (5 bases). The CDR3 covers 14 residues. In germline, CDR1 is PRHDT, CDR2 FYEKMQ (reference sequence). V lost 6 bases to trimming and J lost 0 bases, with 12 bases between them. CDR3 DNA: TGTGCCAGCAGTTTACCGGGGAACTCCTACGAGCAGTACTTC. Its translation is CASSLPGNSYEQYF.

The chain uses TRBV7-2 and TRBJ2-7, with D possibly being TRBD1 (6 bases). Germline assignment: CDR1 SGHTA and CDR2 FQGNSA. Trimming removed 5 bases at V and 3 bases at J, with 11 bases between. This CDR3 has 13 residues. In DNA, the CDR3 is TGTGCCAGCAGCATAGGGACAAGCTACGAGCAGTACGTC. Translated: CASSIGTSYEQYV.

Many counts were recorded for this clonotype. This sequence joins TRBV6-5 and TRBJ1-1; TRBD1 matches at 7 bases. The germline CDR1 and CDR2 sequences are MNHEY and SVGAGI. V shed 3 bases and J 4 bases; nucleotides not matched to a gene: 5. The CDR3 extends over 14 amino acids. CDR3 in DNA: TGTGCCAGCAGTTATCAGGGGGGAGGCACTGAAGCTTTCTTT. The encoded protein is CASSYQGGGTEAFF.

The chain employs TRBV4-1 and TRBJ1-5; no firm D call. CDR3 length: 16 amino acids. CDR1 is MGHRA and CDR2 is YSYEKL in the germline V gene. Deletions cut 1 base from V and 1 base from J, with 11 bases between. CDR3 sequence: CASSQVMAPSNQPQHF. The CDR3 DNA reads as TGCGCCAGCAGCCAAGTAATGGCTCCAAGCAATCAGCCCCAGCATTTT.

The chain carries TRBV12-3 or TRBV12-4 and TRBJ1-5, with 8 nucleotides matching TRBD1. The length of the CDR3 is 15 residues. After removal of 5 bases from V and 3 bases from J, the junction contained 6 bases not matched to a gene. DNA for the CDR3: TGTGCCAGCAGTCCAGGGACAGGCAACAATCAGCCCCAGCATTTT. Residues: CASSPGTGNNQPQHF.

The J gene is TRBJ2-3, the V gene TRBV20-1; D perhaps matches TRBD2 (6 bases). The germline gives CDR1 DFQATT, CDR2 SNEGSKA (reference sequence). Trimming stripped 5 bases from V and 7 bases from J, with 22 bases between. The CDR3 consists of 15 residues. DNA of the CDR3: TGCAGTGCTCCTTCGGGAGACCCCAGCTATAATACGCAGTATTTT. Encoded protein: CSAPSGDPSYNTQYF.

This clonotype came up a few times. The chain joins TRBV5-8 to TRBJ2-4, with 9 bases identical to TRBD2. Germline loops: CDR1 SGHTS, CDR2 YDEGEE. The J segment lost 6 bases and the V segment lost 2 bases, leaving 6 bases of the junction unmatched. CDR3 length equals 15 residues. The CDR3 DNA follows: TGTGCCAGCAGCTTCGCGGGGGGGGGTGGAAACATTCAGTACTTC. This codes for CASSFAGGGGNIQYF.

A few counts support this clonotype. The chain is built from TRBV15 and TRBJ1-4; no firm D call. With 3 bases removed from V and 8 bases from J, the gap between germline ends came to 19 bases. Germline CDR1 LNHNV, CDR2 YYDKDF (reference sequence). The CDR3 sequence is 16 residues long. CDR3 nucleotides: TGTGCCACCAGCAGTTTCCCTATCTCTTCCTACGAAAAACTGTTTTTT. Translating it yields CATSSFPISSYEKLFF.

This clonotype was seen more than once but under ten times. The genes are TRBV7-3 and TRBJ2-3; 8 positions match TRBD1. The junction had 5 bases not matched to a gene; V was cut back by 3 bases and J by 9 bases. This CDR3 region has 13 residues. In germline, CDR1 is SGHTA, CDR2 FQGTGA. CDR3 residues: CASSLGGQATQYF. The CDR3 coding sequence is TGTGCCAGCAGCTTGGGGGGACAGGCAACGCAGTATTTT.